What follows describes a single T cell receptor (beta chain). No cognate antigen has been identified for it. Nothing much larger sits one base from this clone, and base qualities are not available. V is reduced by 5 bases and J by 0 bases, leaving a spacing of 11 bases between them. The CDR3, cysteine through phenylalanine, is 15 amino acids long. The DNA shown is the 45-base CDR3, in frame from base 1. The germline V gene supplies CDR1 MNHNS and CDR2 SASEGT. The library was prepared using the immunoSEQ multiplex PCR assay. From the authors' description of their analysis: A statistical classification framework was built to diagnose cytomegalovirus status from the catalog of TCR beta chain sequences. Here the immuneACCESS table is served through TCRdb, limited to in-frame sequences with V and J called. Missing clones are a known gap in these copies; in checked studies unresolved V genes cover under half, and the rest lacks a known reason. V, J and clone size are those of that table, while D and trimming were read from the DNA. This sample holds about 200,000 clones; 80% to 90% were observed only once. The ten largest clones represent around an eighth of the sample.

The source of the sample is a study of cytomegalovirus exposure and HLA in healthy donors (TCRdb year 2017). A note on the overall study: According to a later analysis, one platform produced both the approximately 110 validation repertoires and the roughly 660 repertoires of the first cohort. To predict cytomegalovirus infection status, the study combined high-throughput TCR immunosequencing, statistical association of individual TCRs with disease status, and machine learning. The study aimed to test whether cataloging public T cell receptors could reveal signatures of past pathogen exposure. Along with the roughly 700-subject first cohort, a separate validation cohort of more than 90 different subjects was used.

Points the paper makes about the study in general: A few of the identified cytomegalovirus-associated TCR beta chains were confirmed in vitro to be specific for cytomegalovirus antigens. In a later analysis, TCRs clustered in the first cohort were found to also tend to co-occur in the 130 or so validation repertoires, with over 90% of cluster scores above 0. The validation cohort had no HLA typing available for a later analysis, so co-occurrence within that cohort was assessed over all 120 or so repertoires. The study listed 150 to 200 TCR beta chains as associated with cytomegalovirus. In both the original and validation cohorts, the classifier was reported to diagnose cytomegalovirus status with high specificity and sensitivity. Most TCR sequences were observed very rarely across donors, whereas some public TCRs were present in many individuals. It was suggested by the authors that the approach could potentially be generalized to other disease states and immunological phenotypes.

Separate from the approximately 670-subject first cohort, the validation cohort of more than 90 subjects was the group to which the donors belonged. Sequencing used PBMCs. The chain is assembled from TRBV6-1 and TRBJ1-3; the D segment cannot be called with confidence. The receptor was derived from a woman in her thirties in good health and CMV-seropositive. CDR3 protein: CASSIRLSSGNTIYF. Read as DNA, the sequence is TGTGCCAGCAGTATCCGACTCTCCTCTGGAAACACCATATATTTT.